This T cell receptor beta chain was captured in a study of T cell responses to AZD1222 COVID-19 vaccine. Study outcomes and limitations: Clonal diversity was possibly underestimated, and white British individuals and females predominated among donors. Spike-specific TCR breadth and depth were elevated following two AZD1222 doses. Of the AZD1222 recipients, only five or six were seropositive at baseline.

Assay used: immunoSEQ multiplex PCR; TCRdb lists only in-frame clones, some missing. The sample has roughly 150,000 clones, about 93% seen once. This clone was recorded once. The antigen is not known. Germline V gives CDR1 GTSNPN, CDR2 SVGIG (reference sequence). This CDR3 has 15 residues. Trimming at V came to 3 bases and at J to 9 bases, leaving 11 bases not matched to a gene. The chain combines TRBV30 with TRBJ1-6, with 7 positions matching TRBD1. This TCR derives from an adult in good health. The sample was peripheral blood, taken on day 0 of AZD1222 vaccination. This CDR3 is CAWRPTGTATSPLHF. Here the CDR3 DNA reads TGTGCCTGGAGACCCACCGGGACAGCTACTTCACCCCTCCACTTT.